The rows below give T cell receptor beta chains drawn from one sample of a study of blood T cells in healthy people across ages. TCRdb redid the calling of the 5' RACE reads with MiXCR, one entry per CDR3 protein. The table lists 850,000 to 950,000 distinct CDR3 sequences, under 30% of them singletons. Material for sequencing was blood. The receptors originated from an elderly woman in good health. Each CDR3 is given with its conserved first and last residue. D genes are given only for firm matches. Clone size appears in some rows only: once, few, many, or a class for an expanded clone.

TRBV2	TRBD1	few	TRBJ1-2	CASSTQGARGYTF	TGTGCCAGCAGTACGCAGGGGGCTCGGGGCTACACCTTC
TRBV20-1	NA	many	TRBJ2-3	CSARTAGGTDTQYF	TGCAGTGCACGCACCGCCGGGGGAACAGATACGCAGTATTTT
TRBV6-2/TRBV6-3	TRBD2	NA	TRBJ2-2	CASTPGGVTGELFF	TGTGCCAGCACGCCTGGGGGGGTCACCGGGGAGCTGTTTTTT
TRBV7-2	NA	many	TRBJ1-5	CASSLGAGRYNQPQHF	TGTGCCAGCAGCTTAGGGGCAGGGAGATACAATCAGCCCCAGCATTTT
TRBV29-1	NA	few	TRBJ2-7	CSVPYQGEKLSSYNEQYF	TGCAGCGTTCCTTACCAGGGCGAGAAATTGAGCTCCTACAATGAGCAGTACTTC
TRBV10-3	TRBD1	many	TRBJ2-7	CAISELQGGYEQYF	TGTGCCATCAGTGAGTTACAGGGGGGTTACGAGCAGTACTTC
TRBV20-1	NA	NA	TRBJ2-7	CSARDPPYEQYF	TGCAGTGCTAGAGATCCCCCCTACGAGCAGTACTTC
TRBV14	NA	NA	TRBJ2-1	CASSQVVQDYSEQFF	TGTGCCAGCAGCCAAGTTGTTCAGGACTACAGTGAGCAGTTCTTC
TRBV5-1	NA	many	TRBJ2-1	CASSLELASYNEQFF	TGCGCCAGCAGCTTGGAACTAGCTTCCTACAATGAGCAGTTCTTC
TRBV5-1	NA	many	TRBJ2-1	CASSLATVNEQFF	TGCGCCAGCAGCTTGGCCACCGTCAATGAGCAGTTCTTC
TRBV4-2	NA	NA	TRBJ2-7	CASTSDRSSYNEQYF	TGTGCCAGCACCTCAGACAGAAGCTCCTACAATGAGCAGTACTTC
TRBV7-2	NA	NA	TRBJ1-1	CASSLYDRSTEAFF	TGTGCCAGCAGCTTATATGACAGGAGCACTGAAGCTTTCTTT
TRBV20-1	TRBD2	few	TRBJ2-7	CSARGGRGERRTHEQYF	TGCAGTGCTAGGGGGGGGAGGGGCGAGAGAAGAACGCACGAGCAGTACTTC
TRBV4-3	TRBD2	few	TRBJ2-3	CASSQDLGSGGPDTQYF	TGCGCCAGCAGCCAAGATTTGGGTAGCGGGGGGCCAGATACGCAGTATTTT
TRBV3-1	TRBD1	many	TRBJ2-7	CASSARNRGVGYEQYF	TGTGCCAGCAGCGCTCGAAACAGGGGGGTAGGTTACGAGCAGTACTTC
TRBV5-1	TRBD1	many	TRBJ2-7	CASSFSPSGQGALEQYF	TGCGCCAGCAGTTTTAGCCCCTCGGGACAGGGGGCGCTTGAGCAGTACTTC
TRBV7-8	NA	NA	TRBJ2-5	CASTSKGPGVQETQYF	TGTGCCAGCACCTCTAAGGGCCCTGGTGTACAAGAGACCCAGTACTTC
TRBV5-1	TRBD2	many	TRBJ2-4	CASSSLPTSIDQYF	TGCGCCAGCAGCTCCTTACCGACTAGCATTGATCAGTACTTC
TRBV20-1	NA	NA	TRBJ1-1	CSASGAGSSTEAFF	TGCAGTGCCTCCGGGGCAGGGTCGAGCACTGAAGCTTTCTTT
TRBV27	NA	NA	TRBJ2-5	CASSLLGGAKFGETQYF	TGTGCCAGCAGTTTATTAGGCGGGGCCAAATTCGGGGAGACCCAGTACTTC
TRBV24-1	NA	NA	TRBJ2-5	CATSGAGSRLETQYF	TGTGCCACCAGTGGCGCAGGGTCCCGTTTAGAGACCCAGTACTTC
TRBV27	NA	NA	TRBJ1-6	CASSTNNNSPLHF	TGTGCCAGCAGTACTAACAACAATTCACCCCTCCACTTT
TRBV5-5	NA	NA	TRBJ1-4	CASSKIRDGEKLFF	TGTGCCAGCAGCAAAATCCGGGACGGAGAAAAACTGTTTTTT
TRBV28	NA	NA	TRBJ2-1	CASSPIQGNQYNEQFF	TGCGCCAGCAGTCCGATACAGGGAAACCAATACAATGAGCAGTTCTTC
TRBV20-1	NA	many	TRBJ2-5	CSAQWQETQYF	TGCAGTGCGCAGTGGCAAGAGACCCAGTACTTC
TRBV28	NA	NA	TRBJ1-6	CASRQDGLSSPLHF	TGTGCCAGCAGGCAGGACGGGTTAAGTTCACCCCTCCACTTT
TRBV7-2	NA	many	TRBJ1-1	CASSLGSGTNTEAFF	TGTGCCAGCAGCTTAGGGTCAGGAACCAACACTGAAGCTTTCTTT
TRBV12-3/TRBV12-4	NA	NA	TRBJ2-1	CASSQGNSGSYNEQFF	TGTGCCAGCAGCCAAGGTAATAGCGGATCCTACAATGAGCAGTTCTTC